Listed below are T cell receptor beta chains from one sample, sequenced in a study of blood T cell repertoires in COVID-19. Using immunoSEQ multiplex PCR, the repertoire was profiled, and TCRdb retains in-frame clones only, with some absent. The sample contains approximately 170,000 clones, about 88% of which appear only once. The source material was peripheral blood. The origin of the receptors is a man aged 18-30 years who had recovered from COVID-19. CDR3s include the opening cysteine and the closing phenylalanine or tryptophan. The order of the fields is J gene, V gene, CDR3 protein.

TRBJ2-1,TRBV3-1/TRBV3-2,CASSQDAGNEQFF
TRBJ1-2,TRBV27,CASGHRDSLYGYTF
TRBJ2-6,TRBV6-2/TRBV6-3,CASSTEGGVAGANVLTF
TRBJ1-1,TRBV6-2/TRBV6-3,CASSYHGGATREAFF
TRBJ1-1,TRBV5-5,CASSPRGSGRGPLNTEAFF
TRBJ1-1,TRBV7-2,CASSLDGSPGTEAFF
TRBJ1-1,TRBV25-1,CASSDGGGRMNTEAFF
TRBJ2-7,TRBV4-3,CASSQDLEGDAVGQYF
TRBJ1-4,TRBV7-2,CASSLVGTSGEKLFF
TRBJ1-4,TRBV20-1,CSASKGELFF
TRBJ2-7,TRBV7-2,CASSLGRGLAGVEQYF
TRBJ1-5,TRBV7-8,CASSSIDTYSQPQHF
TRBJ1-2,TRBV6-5,CASSPASTSYGYTF
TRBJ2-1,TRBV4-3,CASSLGLYNEQFF
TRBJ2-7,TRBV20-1,CSASQGGATYEQYF
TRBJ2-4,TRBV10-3,CAISETGGAGAKNIQYF
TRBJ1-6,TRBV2,CASSAQGARNSPLHF
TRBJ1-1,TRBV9,CASSSGGTGPHEAFF
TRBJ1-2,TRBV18,CASSRGQGEYGYTF
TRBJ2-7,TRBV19,CASSAYYAYEQYF
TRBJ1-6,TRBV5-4,CASSLDGTGVHSPLHF
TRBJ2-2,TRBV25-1,CASSEYRGNTGELFF
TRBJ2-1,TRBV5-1,CASSLEANEQFF
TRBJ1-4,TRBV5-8,CASSLGGRWEKLFF
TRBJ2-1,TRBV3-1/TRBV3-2,CASSPTIAGAYNEQFF
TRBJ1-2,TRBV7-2,CASSPGDGYTF
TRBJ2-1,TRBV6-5,CASSYLAGEMRFF
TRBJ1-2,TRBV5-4,CASSLGGGRTFEDNYGYTF
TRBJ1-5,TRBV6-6,CASSYLTISNQPQHF
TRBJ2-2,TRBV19,CASTGTSGRVGTGELFF
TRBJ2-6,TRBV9,CASSVVVALNVLTF
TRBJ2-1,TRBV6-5,CASSYKAGVYNEQFF
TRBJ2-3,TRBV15,CATRVASSTDTQYF
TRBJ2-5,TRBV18,CASSPYGEETQYF
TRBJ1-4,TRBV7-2,CASFSTGGPEKLFF
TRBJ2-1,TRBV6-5,CASSQGATEEFF
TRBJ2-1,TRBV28,CASSGLTSGLYNEQFF
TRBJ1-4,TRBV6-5,CASSYSPSEKLFF
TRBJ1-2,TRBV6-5,CASSFQSGNGYTF
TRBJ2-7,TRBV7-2,CASSIGLAGGPYEQYF
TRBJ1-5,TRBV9,CASSGGTELGPQHF
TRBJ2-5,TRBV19,CASSIGTALPRETQYF
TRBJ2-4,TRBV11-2,CASSSGQGDKNIQYF
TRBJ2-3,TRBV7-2,CASSLGSTGVGDTQYF
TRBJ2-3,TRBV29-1,CSVEYGATDTQYF
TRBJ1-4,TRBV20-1,CSASRGEKLFF
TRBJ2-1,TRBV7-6,CASSLGPPGLAGVNEQFF
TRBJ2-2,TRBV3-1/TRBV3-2,CASSQWWTSGRDTGELFF
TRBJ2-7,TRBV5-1,CASSLDRNYEQYF
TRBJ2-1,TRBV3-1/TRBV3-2,CASSQMSGRTSYNEQFF
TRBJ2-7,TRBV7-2,CASSLALGGGHSYEQYF
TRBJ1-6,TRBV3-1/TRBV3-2,CASSQGGSFNSPLHF
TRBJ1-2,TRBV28,CASSSPWVARDGYTF
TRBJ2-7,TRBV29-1,CSVLRQYEQYF
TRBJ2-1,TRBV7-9,CASSTRTGGEPNEQFF